This T cell receptor beta chain was identified in a study of human thymus T cells. V was shortened by 1 base and J by 0 bases, with 9 bases between the two germline ends. CDR1 MNHNS and CDR2 SASEGT come from the germline V gene. CDR3 length: 16 residues. Assay used: immunoSEQ multiplex PCR; TCRdb lists only in-frame clones, some missing. The data hold tens of thousands of clones, with 95% to 98% observed a single time. Corrective cardiac surgery supplied the resected thymus tissue. The specimen sequenced was thymus tissue. This clonotype originated in a boy in the first two years of life with a congenital heart defect but otherwise immunologically healthy. The chain is built from TRBV6-1 and TRBJ1-4; D possibly corresponds to TRBD1 (6 bases). This CDR3 is CASSEGTDSTNEKLFF. CDR3 nucleotides: TGTGCCAGCAGTGAAGGGACAGACTCAACTAATGAAAAACTGTTTTTT.